The 12 T cell receptor beta chains presented below share a single source sample, sequenced in a study of cytomegalovirus exposure and HLA in healthy donors. TCRdb's table, derived via immunoSEQ multiplex PCR, lists solely in-frame clones and lacks some. The profile shows 130,000 to 150,000 clones, approximately 84% of them singletons. The sequencing sample was made of PBMCs. The receptors here all came from a woman between 25 and 40 years old in good health and CMV-seronegative.

The chain uses TRBV6-5 and TRBJ1-2; D perhaps matches TRBD1 (6 bases). The V end lost 5 bases, the J end lost 4 bases, and 11 bases lay between the germline ends. The CDR3 is 13 residues long. CDR1 and CDR2 from the germline V gene are MNHEY and SVGAGI. The CDR3 region is CASSRGAPYGYTF. CDR3 bases: TGTGCCAGCAGTCGGGGGGCCCCCTATGGCTACACCTTC.

The gene calls are TRBV5-5 and TRBJ1-2; 8 positions match TRBD1. The CDR3 has 17 residues. The germline V gene has CDR1 SGHKS and CDR2 YYEKEE (reference sequence). The junction had 14 bases not matched to a gene; V was cut back by 2 bases and J by 5 bases. As DNA, the CDR3 is TGTGCCAGCAGCTTTACGAGACAGGGGCTTGGGGAGTATGGCTACACCTTC. Its protein is CASSFTRQGLGEYGYTF.

The chain recombines TRBV5-1 with TRBJ2-5, with 8 bases fitting TRBD2. Germline CDR1 is SGHRS and CDR2 is YFSETQ. This CDR3 has 16 residues. V dropped 1 base and J dropped 1; count of bases not matched to a gene: 6. For the CDR3, the DNA is TGCGCCAGCAGCTTGTTTGGTAGCGGGGCCCAAGAGACCCAGTACTTC. Its protein product is CASSLFGSGAQETQYF.

This clone was counted once. One end of the junction is discordant with germline, which a read error may explain. The rearrangement uses TRBV15 and TRBJ1-6, with unresolved D. Per the germline V gene, CDR1 is LNHNV and CDR2 is YYDKDF (reference sequence). The CDR3 covers 17 residues. The CDR3 bases are TGTGCCACCAGCAGAGATTCATTCCATTCCTACAATTCACCCCTCCACTTT. Translation: CATSRDSFHSYNSPLHF.

This chain joins TRBV6-6 and TRBJ1-2; D gene unclear. This CDR3 is 11 amino acids long. Germline lookup yields CDR1 MNHNY and CDR2 SVGAGI (reference sequence). V gave up 7 bases and J gave up 5 bases, with 8 bases separating them. The CDR3 nucleotides read TGTGCCAGCACACGGGAGTATGGCTACACCTTC. Encoded protein: CASTREYGYTF.

The chain employs TRBV28 and TRBJ1-4; no clear D gene. CDR1 and CDR2 from the germline V gene are MDHEN and SYDVKM. The CDR3 is 15 residues long. V lost 6 bases, J lost 0 bases, and 11 bases lay in between. The CDR3 DNA reads TGTGCCAGCAGCGAGGTGGATGCAACTAATGAAAAACTGTTTTTT. Translating it yields CASSEVDATNEKLFF.

V is TRBV5-1 and J is TRBJ2-7; D call uncertain. CDR1 is SGHRS and CDR2 is YFSETQ in the germline V gene. V shed 3 bases and J shed 3 bases, with 10 bases lying between them. This CDR3 comprises 13 residues. CDR3 sequence (DNA): TGCGCCAGCAGCTCTACCCCCATCTACGAGCAGTACTTC. As protein: CASSSTPIYEQYF.

The rearrangement joins TRBV10-3 to TRBJ1-3; D is possibly TRBD1 (6 bases). With 2 bases removed from V and 3 bases from J, the gap between germline ends came to 14 bases. Germline V CDR1 and CDR2: ENHRY, SYGVKD. CDR3 length equals 16 residues. CDR3 protein: CAISETGTLNGNTIYF. The CDR3 nucleotides read TGTGCCATCAGTGAGACAGGGACACTGAATGGAAACACCATATATTTT.

The chain joins TRBV6-1 to TRBJ2-1; tentative D call: TRBD2 (6 bases). The germline CDR1 and CDR2 sequences are MNHNS and SASEGT. V dropped 5 bases and J dropped 4 bases, with 9 bases sitting between them. There are 13 residues in the CDR3. The CDR3 sequence is CASSWGGYNEQFF. The CDR3 bases are TGTGCCAGCAGTTGGGGAGGTTACAATGAGCAGTTCTTC.

This clone was seen more than once but under ten times. V is TRBV29-1 and J is TRBJ1-1; 8 positions agree with TRBD1. J was trimmed by 5 bases and V by 3 bases; bases with no gene match: 8. CDR3 length equals 14 residues. Per germline, CDR1 SQVTM and CDR2 ANQGSEA. The CDR3 is CSVDGVWTGTEAFF. The CDR3, as DNA: TGCAGCGTTGATGGAGTCTGGACAGGGACTGAAGCTTTCTTT.

This chain uses TRBV15 with TRBJ1-2; D remains unclear. In germline, CDR1 is LNHNV, CDR2 YYDKDF (reference sequence). The CDR3 is 14 residues long. V was clipped by 3 bases and J by 4 bases, with 12 bases between them. This chain's CDR3 is CATSRGTGAYGYTF. The CDR3 region has the DNA TGTGCCACCAGCAGGGGTACGGGAGCCTATGGCTACACCTTC.

This rearrangement joins TRBV5-4 to TRBJ2-7, with TRBD2 as a possible D gene (6 bases). In germline, CDR1 is SGHNT, CDR2 YYREEE (reference sequence). V lost 0 bases and J 9 bases, leaving 22 bases between the germline ends. CDR3 size: 16 residues. The CDR3 loop reads CASSLVQGSVRLGQYF. The CDR3 DNA reads TGTGCCAGCAGCTTGGTCCAGGGAAGCGTACGACTAGGGCAGTACTTC.